Presented here are 30 T cell receptor beta chains from one specimen sequenced in a study of T cell repertoires in cytomegalovirus infection. These receptors have no known antigen. MiXCR was run by TCRdb on the reads, yielding one entry per CDR3 protein. The sample lists under 300,000 distinct CDR3 sequences; approximately 22% were seen once. The sample here was cultured PBMCs, taken from culture after CMV antigen stimulation. The source is a human donor in good health (CMV status not recorded). Some clones in this sample may be carry-over from other donors' samples.

In this sample, this clonotype turned up a few times. The chain recombines TRBV19 with TRBJ2-5, with TRBD1 matching 8 bases. CDR3 length: 13 residues. The germline V gene encodes CDR1 LNHDA and CDR2 SQIVND (reference sequence). Trimming at V came to 5 bases and at J to 5 bases, leaving 4 bases not matched to a gene. The CDR3, as DNA: TGTGCCAGTAGTGGGACAGGTGTGGAGACCCAGTACTTC. This translates into CASSGTGVETQYF. Variable domain in full (rest from reference TRBV19 and TRBJ2-5): DGGITQSPKYLFRKEGQNVTLSCEQNLNHDAMYWYRQDPGQGLRLIYYSQIVNDFQKGDIAEGYSVSREKKESFPLTVTSAQKNPTAFYLCASSGTGVETQYFGPGTRLLVL.

There are a few counts of this clonotype. The chain uses TRBV20-1 and TRBJ1-2; no firm D call. The CDR3 is 13 amino acids. The germline CDR1 and CDR2 sequences are DFQATT and SNEGSKA (reference sequence). The V end lost 6 bases, the J end lost 3 bases, and 14 bases lay between the germline ends. The CDR3 loop reads CSANILSDYGYTF. CDR3 bases: TGCAGTGCGAATATCCTAAGTGACTATGGCTACACCTTC.

This clonotype has ten or more counts. The chain joins TRBV7-2 to TRBJ2-5, with D possibly TRBD1 on 6 matching bases. Germline loops: CDR1 SGHTA, CDR2 FQGNSA. V was cut by 1 base and J by 5 bases, with 14 bases left in between. The CDR3 covers 15 residues. This CDR3 is CASSLVAQGWETQYF. In DNA, the CDR3 is TGTGCCAGCAGCTTAGTTGCACAGGGTTGGGAGACCCAGTACTTC.

The CDR3 coding sequence is TGTGCCAGTAGTATCGTGGGAGGGCTTGCCGGGGAGCTGTTTTTT. It specifies CASSIVGGLAGELFF. V is TRBV19 and J is TRBJ2-2, with TRBD2 identical over 7 bases. Germline V gene data show CDR1 as LNHDA and CDR2 as SQIVND (reference sequence). This CDR3 is 15 amino acids long. V shed 3 bases, J shed 6 bases, and the junction held 7 bases outside the gene matches. Variable domain in full (rest from reference TRBV19 and TRBJ2-2): DGGITQSPKYLFRKEGQNVTLSCEQNLNHDAMYWYRQDPGQGLRLIYYSQIVNDFQKGDIAEGYSVSREKKESFPLTVTSAQKNPTAFYLCASSIVGGLAGELFFGEGSRLTVL.

The chain has TRBV5-1 and TRBJ2-3; 12 nucleotides align to TRBD2. The CDR3 loop spans 16 amino acids. Losses at the gene ends were 4 bases for V and 4 bases for J; bases not matched to a gene: 7. CDR1 and CDR2 (germline): SGHRS, YFSETQ. DNA for the CDR3: TGCGCCAGCAGCCCGGTCCTAGCGGGAGGGCCAGATACGCAGTATTTT. It translates to CASSPVLAGGPDTQYF. Supplemented by reference TRBV5-1 and TRBJ2-3, the full variable domain reads KAGVTQTPRYLIKTRGQQVTLSCSPISGHRSVSWYQQTPGQGLQFLFEYFSETQRNKGNFPGRFSGRQFSNSRSEMNVSTLELGDSALYLCASSPVLAGGPDTQYFGPGTRLTVL.

The chain uses TRBV28 and TRBJ2-7, with 9 positions matching TRBD1. From germline, CDR1 is MDHEN and CDR2 SYDVKM. The CDR3 sequence is 14 residues long. After removal of 3 bases from V and 5 bases from J, the junction contained 5 bases not matched to a gene. The CDR3 region has the DNA TGTGCCAGCAGTTTTAGGGACAGGGACCACGAGCAGTACTTC. Its protein is CASSFRDRDHEQYF.

The V and J genes are TRBV12-3 or TRBV12-4 and TRBJ1-5; tentative D call: TRBD1 (6 bases). This CDR3 comprises 15 residues. Between the trimmed V and J ends, which lost 2 bases and 7 bases, there was a span of 15 bases. This CDR3 is CASSLSGFRGQPQHF. CDR3 nucleotide sequence: TGTGCCAGCAGTTTATCGGGGTTTAGGGGGCAGCCCCAGCATTTT.

The chain recombines TRBV7-8 with TRBJ2-2; tentatively, D is TRBD2 (6 bases). Trimming took off 5 bases at V and 3 bases at J, with 13 bases between the two ends. CDR3 length: 15 amino acids. The germline V gene has CDR1 SGHVS and CDR2 FQNEAQ. CDR3 DNA sequence: TGTGCCAGCAGCCTGGGGTGGGAGGACACCGGGGAGCTGTTTTTT. Protein product: CASSLGWEDTGELFF.

The sample holds many counts of this clonotype. The chain employs TRBV7-8 and TRBJ2-7; no reliable D call. This CDR3 is 13 amino acids long. V was cut by 5 bases and J by 3 bases, with 11 bases left in between. Germline lookup yields CDR1 SGHVS and CDR2 FQNEAQ. CDR3 sequence reads: CASSHRRDYEQYV. For the CDR3, the DNA is TGTGCCAGCAGCCACCGCAGAGACTACGAGCAGTACGTC.

This clonotype was detected ten times or more. The V gene is TRBV7-8, the J gene TRBJ1-1; D might be TRBD1 (6 bases). Germline values: CDR1 SGHVS, CDR2 FQNEAQ. The length of the CDR3 is 15 residues. Trimming removed 5 bases from V and 1 base from J, with 14 bases in between. CDR3 residues: CASSPNTGQNTEAFF. The CDR3 DNA reads as TGTGCCAGCAGCCCCAACACGGGACAGAACACTGAAGCTTTCTTT.

This clonotype has a count of ten or more. The rearrangement links TRBV12-3 or TRBV12-4 to TRBJ2-7, with a weak D call TRBD1 (5 bases). The CDR3 runs 13 residues. V lost 6 bases and J lost 12, with 21 bases in between. CDR3 region: CASRSQGDPCPYF. The CDR3 bases are TGTGCCAGCAGGTCTCAGGGTGACCCTTGTCCGTACTTC.

The chain carries TRBV11-2 and TRBJ1-2; 9 positions agree with TRBD1. CDR3 length: 15 amino acids. Germline CDR1 and CDR2: SGHAT and FQNNGV. V gave up 0 bases and J gave up 6 bases; unmatched junction bases: 5. In DNA form, the CDR3 reads TGTGCCAGCAGCTTAGAAGGACAGGGGAGGAATGGCTACACCTTC. The encoded protein is CASSLEGQGRNGYTF.

This clonotype was recorded at least ten times. The CDR3 nucleotides read TGTGCCAGCAGCTCTAGGACAGTCATGAACACTGAAGCTTTCTTT. Translated: CASSSRTVMNTEAFF. The V gene is TRBV7-9, the J gene TRBJ1-1; tentative D call: TRBD1 (6 bases). Trimming stripped 4 bases from V and 0 bases from J, with 12 bases between. The CDR3 totals 15 residues. Germline V gives CDR1 SEHNR, CDR2 FQNEAQ (reference sequence).

This clonotype has only a few counts. The chain has TRBV5-4 and TRBJ2-1, with D tentatively TRBD2 (6 bases). V lost 7 bases and J lost 7, with 15 bases in between. Germline CDR1 is SGHNT and CDR2 is YYREEE (reference sequence). This CDR3 comprises 13 residues. CDR3 coding DNA: TGTGCCAGCGGCGATGGGACTGTGAATGAGCAGTTCTTC. Translating it yields CASGDGTVNEQFF. Based on the CDR3 plus reference TRBV5-4 and TRBJ2-1, the full variable domain is ETGVTQSPTHLIKTRGQQVTLRCSSQSGHNTVSWYQQALGQGPQFIFQYYREEENGRGNFPPRFSGLQFPNYSSELNVNALELDDSALYLCASGDGTVNEQFFGPGTRLTVL.

The chain has TRBV27 and TRBJ2-3, with D perhaps TRBD1 (6 bases). Germline V gene data show CDR1 as MNHEY and CDR2 as SMNVEV (reference sequence). The CDR3 is 16 residues long. V was trimmed by 7 bases and J by 2 bases, leaving 19 bases between them. The DNA for the CDR3 is TGTGCCAGCACCCCCCTGTGGGCAGGGGCCACAGATACGCAGTATTTT. Translating it yields CASTPLWAGATDTQYF.

The chain employs TRBV11-2 and TRBJ2-5; 8 positions match TRBD2. The junction had 7 bases not matched to a gene; V was cut back by 2 bases and J by 5 bases. The V gene's germline CDR1 is SGHAT and CDR2 FQNNGV. This CDR3 is built from 15 residues. This CDR3 is CASSLSTSAWETQYF. The CDR3 DNA follows: TGTGCCAGCAGCTTATCGACTAGCGCGTGGGAGACCCAGTACTTC.

This clonotype was observed many times. The J gene is TRBJ1-6, the V gene TRBV7-9, with D unclear. V was shortened by 5 bases and J by 12 bases, with 8 bases between the two germline ends. The CDR3 covers 11 residues. The germline V gene encodes CDR1 SEHNR and CDR2 FQNEAQ (reference sequence). CDR3 nucleotides: TGTGCCAGCAGCCTGGGTCAACCCCTCCACTTT. This gives the protein CASSLGQPLHF.

The V call is TRBV11-3, the J call TRBJ1-1, with 7 bases aligning to TRBD1. V shed 2 bases and J 4 bases; nucleotides not matched to a gene: 7. CDR1 and CDR2 (germline): SGHNT, YENEEA. This CDR3 is built from 15 residues. CDR3 nucleotide sequence: TGTGCCAGCAGCTTATACCTCAGGGGGTTCACTGAAGCTTTCTTT. Translated: CASSLYLRGFTEAFF.

This chain connects TRBV29-1 to TRBJ2-4, with 7 bases identical to TRBD1. There are 15 residues in the CDR3. V shed 8 bases and J 3 bases; nucleotides not matched to a gene: 13. Germline V gene sequence: CDR1 SQVTM, CDR2 ANQGSEA. The CDR3 is CSPPTTGPGKNIQYF. For the CDR3, the DNA is TGCAGCCCTCCAACGACAGGGCCGGGCAAAAACATTCAGTACTTC.

The rearrangement joins TRBV5-1 to TRBJ1-1; tentative D call: TRBD1 (5 bases). Between the trimmed V and J ends, which lost 8 bases and 0 bases, there was a span of 20 bases. Per germline, CDR1 SGHRS and CDR2 YFSETQ. This CDR3 comprises 16 residues. The CDR3 DNA follows: TGCGCCAGTAGCCGGTCCGGGGCGGGTTTGAACACTGAAGCTTTCTTT. Protein product: CASSRSGAGLNTEAFF.

The rearrangement links TRBV7-2 to TRBJ2-3; 9 bases fit TRBD2. Germline values: CDR1 SGHTA, CDR2 FQGNSA. V lost 1 base and J lost 7; bases outside the gene matches: 6. The CDR3 is 15 residues long. The CDR3 nucleotides are TGTGCCAGCAGCTTAGGCGGTAGCGGGGGAAATACGCAGTATTTT. This gives the protein CASSLGGSGGNTQYF.

In its sample, this clonotype was seen many times. The CDR3 reads CASSLASTLEQYF. The CDR3, as DNA: TGTGCCAGCAGCTTGGCGTCTACCCTCGAGCAGTACTTC. The J gene is TRBJ2-7, the V gene TRBV7-9; D is unclear. This CDR3 has 13 residues. The germline V and J ends were trimmed by 3 bases and 6 bases, with 12 bases remaining between them. Germline loops: CDR1 SEHNR, CDR2 FQNEAQ (reference sequence).

This clonotype was detected many times. The chain employs TRBV6-1 and TRBJ2-5; 8 bases are shared with TRBD1. This CDR3 is 15 amino acids long. The V gene's germline CDR1 is MNHNS and CDR2 SASEGT. The trim removed 5 bases at V and 4 bases at J, leaving 9 bases unmatched. The CDR3 region has the DNA TGTGCCAGCAGTACCGGACAGGGTACGGGAGAGACCCAGTACTTC. As protein: CASSTGQGTGETQYF.

This chain uses TRBV19 with TRBJ2-1; D ambiguous. Germline loops: CDR1 LNHDA, CDR2 SQIVND (reference sequence). V was trimmed by 8 bases and J by 3 bases, leaving 8 bases between them. The CDR3 contains 12 residues. For the CDR3, the DNA is TGTGCCAGTTTCGGCTACTACAATGAGCAGTTCTTC. It is translated as CASFGYYNEQFF.

CDR3 sequence: CASSPRGGGVLTEAFF. Written as DNA, the CDR3 is TGTGCCAGCAGCCCCCGGGGAGGGGGCGTTTTAACTGAAGCTTTCTTT. This chain joins TRBV7-2 and TRBJ1-1; 7 positions agree with TRBD1. The junction had 14 bases not matched to a gene; V was cut back by 5 bases and J by 5 bases. Looked up from germline, CDR1 is SGHTA and CDR2 is FQGNSA. The CDR3 length is 16 residues.

The rearrangement links TRBV23-1 to TRBJ1-6; D unresolved. TRBV23-1 is an open reading frame whose function is uncertain. The length of the CDR3 is 13 residues. V dropped 10 bases and J dropped 5 bases, with 12 bases sitting between them. Here the CDR3 reads CATGCGDNSPLHF. CDR3 nucleotide sequence: TGCGCCACTGGATGTGGGGATAATTCACCCCTCCACTTT.

This clonotype showed up just a few times. The chain has TRBV11-3 and TRBJ2-1; D is unclear. The CDR3 extends over 13 amino acids. V gave up 1 base and J gave up 9 bases, with 10 bases separating them. CDR1 and CDR2 (germline): SGHNT, YENEEA. CDR3 nucleotides: TGTGCCAGCAGCTTAGTCCGCAGCTCTGAGCAGTTCTTC. Protein sequence: CASSLVRSSEQFF.

Comments on this clonotype: A read error may account for a junction end that differs from germline. The chain uses TRBV4-3 and TRBJ1-2; D is uncertain. Germline loops: CDR1 LGHNA, CDR2 YSLEER. The CDR3 has 16 residues. The chain's CDR3 is CASRQDPERSNYGYTF. The CDR3 DNA reads as TGCGCCAGCAGACAAGACCCCGAACGCTCTAACTATGGCTACACCTTC.

This clonotype has more than one count but fewer than ten. The chain links TRBV7-2 to TRBJ1-5; a possible D gene is TRBD1 (5 bases). V lost 4 bases and J 0 bases, leaving 10 bases between the germline ends. The germline V gene has CDR1 SGHTA and CDR2 FQGNSA. The length of the CDR3 is 15 residues. The CDR3 here is CASSSRGDSNQPQHF. Written as DNA, the CDR3 is TGTGCCAGCAGCTCCCGGGGGGATAGCAATCAGCCCCAGCATTTT.

V and J are TRBV11-2 and TRBJ2-2; the D call may be TRBD1 or TRBD2 (5 bases each). V lost 3 bases to trimming and J lost 4 bases, with 21 bases between them. The CDR3 totals 18 residues. CDR1 is SGHAT and CDR2 is FQNNGV in the germline V gene. This chain's CDR3 is CASSFRSASGAGTGELFF. In DNA form, the CDR3 reads TGTGCCAGCAGCTTTCGGTCTGCCAGTGGGGCGGGCACCGGGGAGCTGTTTTTT.